Sequencing of this T cell receptor beta chain was carried out in a study of T cells in Graves' hyperthyroidism and ophthalmopathy. The germline CDR1 and CDR2 sequences are SGHKS and YYEKEE (reference sequence). Losses at the gene ends were 4 bases for V and 6 bases for J; bases not matched to a gene: 1. This CDR3 is built from 12 residues. This clonotype was seen at least ten times. Its cognate antigen is unknown. Researchers took RNA transcripts and amplified the TCR beta CDR3 regions from them. Initially, a first-round RT-PCR of the TCR CDR3 employed the HTBI primer set. TCRdb fed the multiplex PCR reads into MiXCR, producing one record per CDR3 protein. The sample has 300,000 to 450,000 distinct CDR3 sequences, 15% to 19% seen once. Findings of the study overall: Expanded thyroid clonotypes (above 0.001) were mostly also found in blood.

The V and J genes are TRBV5-5 and TRBJ1-2, with TRBD1 identical over 9 bases. This clonotype originated in a woman between 18 and 30 years old with Graves' hyperthyroidism that later progressed to Graves' ophthalmopathy. The source material was blood. The CDR3 loop is CASSTGGNGYTF. As DNA, the CDR3 is TGTGCCAGCAGCACAGGGGGCAATGGCTACACCTTC.